A single T cell receptor beta chain is shown here with its context. With 7 bases removed from V and 7 bases from J, the gap between germline ends came to 16 bases. CDR3 length: 13 residues. Per germline, CDR1 MNHNS and CDR2 SASEGT. Profiling relied on immunoSEQ multiplex PCR, and the TCRdb table lists in-frame clones only, not all of them. The sample yields 1.5 million to 2.5 million clones, roughly 94% seen once. This specimen belongs to a study of shared clonotypes between healthy human individuals. As defined, naive CD8 cells were CD45RO-negative and positively selected for CCR7, with terminally differentiated effector memory CD45RA+ cells excluded.

V and J are TRBV6-1 and TRBJ1-1, with D tentatively TRBD1 (6 bases). Sequencing input: naive CD8+ T cells sorted from blood. The receptor was derived from a man between 18 and 35 years old in good health. This chain's CDR3 is CASTRQAQGEAFF. The CDR3 bases are TGTGCCAGCACCCGACAGGCACAAGGTGAAGCTTTCTTT.